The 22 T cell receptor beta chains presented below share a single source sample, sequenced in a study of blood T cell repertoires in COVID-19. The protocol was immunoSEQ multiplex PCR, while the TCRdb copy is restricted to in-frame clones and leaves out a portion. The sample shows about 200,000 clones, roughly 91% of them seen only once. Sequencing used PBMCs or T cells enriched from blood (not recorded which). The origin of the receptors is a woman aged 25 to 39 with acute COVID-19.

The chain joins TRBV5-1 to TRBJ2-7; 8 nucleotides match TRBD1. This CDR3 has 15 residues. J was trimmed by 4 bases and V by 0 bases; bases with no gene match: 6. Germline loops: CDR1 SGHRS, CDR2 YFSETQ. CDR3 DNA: TGCGCCAGCAGCTTGGGATCGGACAGGGCGTACGAGCAGTACTTC. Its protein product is CASSLGSDRAYEQYF.

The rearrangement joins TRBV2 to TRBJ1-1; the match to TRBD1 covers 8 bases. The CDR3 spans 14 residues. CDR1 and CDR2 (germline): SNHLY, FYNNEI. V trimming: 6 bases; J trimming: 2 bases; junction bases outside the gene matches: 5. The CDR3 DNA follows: TGTGCCAGCAGCAGGGACAGGCCAAACACTGAAGCTTTCTTT. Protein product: CASSRDRPNTEAFF.

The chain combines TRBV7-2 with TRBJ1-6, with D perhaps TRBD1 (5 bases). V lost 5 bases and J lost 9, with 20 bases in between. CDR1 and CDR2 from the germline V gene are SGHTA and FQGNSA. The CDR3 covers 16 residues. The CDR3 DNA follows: TGTGCCAGCAGCGCCATGGGGCGGACCGGAGCTTCACCCCTCCACTTT. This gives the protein CASSAMGRTGASPLHF.

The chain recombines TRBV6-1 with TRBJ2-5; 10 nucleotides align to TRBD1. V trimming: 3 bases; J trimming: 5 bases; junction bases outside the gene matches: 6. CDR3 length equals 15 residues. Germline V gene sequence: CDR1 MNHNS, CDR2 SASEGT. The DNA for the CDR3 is TGTGCCAGCAGTGACCAGACAGGGGGCAGGGAGACCCAGTACTTC. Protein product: CASSDQTGGRETQYF.

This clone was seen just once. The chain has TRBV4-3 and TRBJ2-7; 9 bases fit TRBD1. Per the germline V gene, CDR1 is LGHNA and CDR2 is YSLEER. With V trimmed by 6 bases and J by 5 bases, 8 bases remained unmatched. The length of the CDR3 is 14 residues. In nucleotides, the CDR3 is TGCGCCAGCAGTCCCGGGACAGGGTACAACGAGCAGTACTTC. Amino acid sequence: CASSPGTGYNEQYF.

The CDR3 spells CATSKTGTGTPEAFF. For the CDR3, the DNA is TGTGCCACCAGCAAAACCGGGACAGGGACGCCTGAAGCTTTCTTT. The rearrangement uses TRBV15 and TRBJ1-1; 9 bases fit TRBD1. The ends lost 4 bases at V and 6 bases at J; junction bases unmatched: 9. The germline CDR1 and CDR2 sequences are LNHNV and YYDKDF (reference sequence). This CDR3 spans 15 amino acids.

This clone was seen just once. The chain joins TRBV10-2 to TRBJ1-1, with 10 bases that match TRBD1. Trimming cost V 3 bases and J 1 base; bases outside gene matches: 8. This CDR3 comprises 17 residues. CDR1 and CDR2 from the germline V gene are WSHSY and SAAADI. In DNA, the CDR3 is TGCGCCAGCAGTGAAGACAGGGGGCCTTCTGGGAACACTGAAGCTTTCTTT. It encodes CASSEDRGPSGNTEAFF.

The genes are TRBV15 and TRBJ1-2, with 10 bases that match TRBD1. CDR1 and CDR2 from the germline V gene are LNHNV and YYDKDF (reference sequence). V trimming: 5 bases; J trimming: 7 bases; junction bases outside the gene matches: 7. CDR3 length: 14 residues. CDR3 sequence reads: CATSGTGENPGYTF. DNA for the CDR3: TGTGCCACCAGCGGGACAGGGGAGAATCCTGGCTACACCTTC.

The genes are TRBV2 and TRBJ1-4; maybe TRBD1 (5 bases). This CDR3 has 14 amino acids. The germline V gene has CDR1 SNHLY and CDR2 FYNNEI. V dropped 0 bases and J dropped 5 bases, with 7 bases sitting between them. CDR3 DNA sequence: TGTGCCAGCAGTGAAGCATGGGGCAATGAAAAACTGTTTTTT. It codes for CASSEAWGNEKLFF. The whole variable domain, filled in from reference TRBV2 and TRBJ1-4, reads EPEVTQTPSHQVTQMGQEVILRCVPISNHLYFYWYRQILGQKVEFLVSFYNNEISEKSEIFDDQFSVERPDGSNFTLKIRSTKLEDSAMYFCASSEAWGNEKLFFGSGTQLSVL.

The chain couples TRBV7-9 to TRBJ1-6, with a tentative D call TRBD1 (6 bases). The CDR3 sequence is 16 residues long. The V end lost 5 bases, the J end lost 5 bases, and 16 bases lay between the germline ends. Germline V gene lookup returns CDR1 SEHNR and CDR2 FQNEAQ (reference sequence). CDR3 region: CASSTLRGMNNSPLHF. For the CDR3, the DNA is TGTGCCAGCAGCACCCTTAGGGGGATGAATAATTCACCCCTCCACTTT.

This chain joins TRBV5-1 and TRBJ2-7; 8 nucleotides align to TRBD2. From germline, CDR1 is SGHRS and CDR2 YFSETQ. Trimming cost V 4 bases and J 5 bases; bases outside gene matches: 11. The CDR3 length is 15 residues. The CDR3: CASSPQWTSHNEQYF. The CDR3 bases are TGCGCCAGCAGCCCGCAGTGGACTAGCCACAACGAGCAGTACTTC.

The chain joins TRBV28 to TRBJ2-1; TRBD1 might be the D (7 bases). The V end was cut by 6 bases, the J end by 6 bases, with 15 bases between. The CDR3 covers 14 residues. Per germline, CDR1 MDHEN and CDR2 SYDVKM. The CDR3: CASRADREVNEQFF. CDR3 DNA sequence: TGTGCCAGCAGAGCTGACAGGGAGGTCAATGAGCAGTTCTTC.

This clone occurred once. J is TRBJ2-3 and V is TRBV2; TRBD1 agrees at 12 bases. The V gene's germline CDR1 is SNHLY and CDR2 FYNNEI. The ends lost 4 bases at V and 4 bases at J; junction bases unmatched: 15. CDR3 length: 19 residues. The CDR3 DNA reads TGTGCCAGCAGTGGTCGTCCCCAAGGGACAGGGGGCAGCGCAGATACGCAGTATTTT. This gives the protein CASSGRPQGTGGSADTQYF.

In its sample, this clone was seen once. CDR3 DNA sequence: TGTGCCAGCAGCCCGAGCCTCGGACAGAGCAGGTTAGAGACCCAGTACTTC. Its protein product is CASSPSLGQSRLETQYF. This rearrangement joins TRBV3-1 (or the pseudogene TRBV3-2) to TRBJ2-5; weak D call: TRBD1 (6 bases). Germline CDR1 reads LGHDT; CDR2 reads YNNKEL (reference sequence). Trimming took off 4 bases at V and 4 bases at J, with 22 bases between the two ends. The CDR3 loop spans 17 amino acids.

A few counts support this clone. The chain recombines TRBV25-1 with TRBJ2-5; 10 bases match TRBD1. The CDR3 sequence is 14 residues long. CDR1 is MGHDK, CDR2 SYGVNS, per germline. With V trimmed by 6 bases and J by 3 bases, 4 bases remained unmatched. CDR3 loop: CASSRQGAEETQYF. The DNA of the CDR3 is TGTGCCAGCAGCCGACAGGGGGCTGAAGAGACCCAGTACTTC.

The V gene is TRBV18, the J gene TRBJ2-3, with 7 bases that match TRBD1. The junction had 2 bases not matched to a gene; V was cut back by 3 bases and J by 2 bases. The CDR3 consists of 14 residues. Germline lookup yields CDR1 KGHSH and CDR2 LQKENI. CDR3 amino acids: CASSPTGATDTQYF. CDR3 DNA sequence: TGTGCCAGCTCACCCACAGGGGCCACAGATACGCAGTATTTT.

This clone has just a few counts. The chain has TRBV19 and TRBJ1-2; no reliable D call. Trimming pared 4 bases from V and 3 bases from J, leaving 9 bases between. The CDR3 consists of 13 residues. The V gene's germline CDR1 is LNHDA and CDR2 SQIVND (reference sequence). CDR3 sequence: CASSNEGDYGYTF. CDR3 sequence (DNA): TGTGCCAGTAGTAATGAGGGAGACTATGGCTACACCTTC.

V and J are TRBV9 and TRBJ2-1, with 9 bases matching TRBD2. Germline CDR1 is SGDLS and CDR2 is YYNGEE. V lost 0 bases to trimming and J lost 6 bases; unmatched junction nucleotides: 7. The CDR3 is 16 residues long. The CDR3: CASSVALAGTINEQFF. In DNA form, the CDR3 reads TGTGCCAGCAGCGTAGCCCTAGCGGGGACTATCAATGAGCAGTTCTTC. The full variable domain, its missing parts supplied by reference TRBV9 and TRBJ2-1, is DSGVTQTPKHLITATGQRVTLRCSPRSGDLSVYWYQQSLDQGLQFLIQYYNGEERAKGNILERFSAQQFPDLHSELNLSSLELGDSALYFCASSVALAGTINEQFFGPGTRLTVL.

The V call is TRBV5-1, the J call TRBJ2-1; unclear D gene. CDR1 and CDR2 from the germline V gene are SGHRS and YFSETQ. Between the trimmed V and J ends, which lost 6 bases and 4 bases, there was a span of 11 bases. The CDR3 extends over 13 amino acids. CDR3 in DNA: TGCGCCAGCACCACGGGTCTTTACAATGAGCAGTTCTTC. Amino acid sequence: CASTTGLYNEQFF.

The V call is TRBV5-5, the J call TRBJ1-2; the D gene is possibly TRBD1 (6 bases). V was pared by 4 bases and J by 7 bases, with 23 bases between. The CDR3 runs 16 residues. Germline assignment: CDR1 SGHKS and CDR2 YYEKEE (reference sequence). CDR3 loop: CASSREVPGASGGYTF. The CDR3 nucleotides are TGTGCCAGCAGCCGGGAGGTTCCAGGGGCCAGCGGTGGCTACACCTTC.

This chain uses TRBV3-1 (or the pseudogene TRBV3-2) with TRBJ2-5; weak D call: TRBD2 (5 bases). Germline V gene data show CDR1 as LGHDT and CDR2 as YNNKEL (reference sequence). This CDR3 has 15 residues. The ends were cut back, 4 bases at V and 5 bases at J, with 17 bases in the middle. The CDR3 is CASSRTGVEGETQYF. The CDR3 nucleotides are TGTGCCAGCAGCCGCACCGGGGTGGAAGGGGAGACCCAGTACTTC.

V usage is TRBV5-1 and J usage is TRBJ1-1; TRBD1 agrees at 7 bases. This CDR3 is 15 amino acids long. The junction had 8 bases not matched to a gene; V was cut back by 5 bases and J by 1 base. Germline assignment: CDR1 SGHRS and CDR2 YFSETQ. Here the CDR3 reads CASRRRDSANTEAFF. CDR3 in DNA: TGCGCCAGCAGGCGTAGGGACAGTGCGAACACTGAAGCTTTCTTT.